This T cell receptor (beta chain) was documented in a study of T cell responses to AZD1222 COVID-19 vaccine listed by TCRdb under 2021. For the wider study: AZD1222 recipients whose second dose came at about 4 weeks and those whose second dose came at about 12 weeks were combined into one group, since spike-specific TCR depth and breadth did not differ between the two schedules. Trial participants were enrolled into age subgroups of 18-55, 56-69 and 70-plus years, which contained about 150, 28 and 57 TCR-sequenced participants, respectively. A total of 233 trial participants underwent TCR sequencing, of whom roughly 210 received two doses of AZD1222 and about 25 received two doses of the MenACWY control vaccine.

Per the publication, the time point label means: baseline before first vaccination. The vaccinee samples were drawn from two UK trials, COV001 and COV002, one of which was a single-blind randomized controlled phase 2/3 trial testing AZD1222 (ChAdOx1 nCoV-19) in healthy adults. For TCRbeta chain sequencing, PBMC samples from trial participants were taken at day 0 and at day 28 after the second dose. Overall study results and their limits: Participants were mostly white British and included more females than males, and it was suggested by the authors that clonal diversity may have been underestimated. Because no samples from the day 14 peak response were available, repertoires could be characterized only after the peak T cell response. CD4 TCRs associated with the vaccine covered the entire spike protein, and the dominant responses were in regions 160-218 and 743-854. Spike-specific TCR breadth and depth rose significantly after two AZD1222 doses compared with day 0 and with MenACWY recipients. Reportedly, almost half of the unique spike-specific TCRs recognized epitopes lying outside the regions that are mutated in the B.1.351 and B.1.1.7 variants. The 56-69-year group was small, and its depth increase did not reach significance, likely because of low power. Conclusions about previously exposed vaccinees are limited because only a handful of AZD1222 recipients were SARS-CoV-2 seropositive at baseline.

V sheds 0 bases and J sheds 4 bases, leaving 4 bases between their ends. According to the germline V gene, CDR1 reads MNHNS and CDR2 reads SASEGT. Spanning cysteine to phenylalanine, the CDR3 consists of 12 amino acids. Here the CDR3 DNA is all that survives: 36 bases in frame from base 1. The CDR3 regions of human TCRbeta chains were subjected to immunosequencing. The authors' pipeline ran thus. Repertoire TCRs were checked for matches against a reference library of SARS-CoV-2-specific TCRs that had been generated using the MIRA antigen-specificity platform. Breadth meant the fraction of unique TCRs that were SARS-CoV-2-associated, whereas depth meant the fraction of total T cells that were SARS-CoV-2-associated. Using the MIRA data, every spike-specific TCR was mapped to the spike region that the TCR reacted to and assigned to either a CD4 or a CD8 class. Log10-transformed breadth and depth values were compared by one-way ANOVA with Sidak's multiple comparisons tests. Held by TCRdb, this immuneACCESS table contains in-frame sequences only and omits some clones. Under half of the omission traces to an unresolved V gene where checked; the cause of the rest is unknown. Clone size and V and J calls were adopted from that table, with D and trimming inferred from the DNA. The sample includes approximately 140,000 clones, with 85% to 90% observed a single time. Less than 7% of the sample is taken by the ten largest.

A remark on this clone: What this receptor recognizes is not known. Base qualities are not recorded, but no much larger clone differs from it by a single base.

The clonotype originates from an adult in good health. The V and J genes are TRBV6-1 and TRBJ2-7, with the D gene not confidently named. The material was peripheral blood, obtained on day 0 of AZD1222 vaccination. Here is the DNA: TGTGCCAGCAGTGAAGCGGGGTACGAGCAGTACTTC. Protein translation: CASSEAGYEQYF.